The 25 T cell receptor beta chains given below trace back to one sample, sequenced in a study of blood T cell repertoires in COVID-19. Assay: immunoSEQ multiplex PCR; the TCRdb copy retains only in-frame clones and omits some. The table shows roughly 66,000 clones, with about 91% occurring only once. The sequencing input was peripheral blood. All receptors derive from a human donor with active COVID-19. The donor label of this sample is uncertain.

The chain carries TRBV5-6 and TRBJ1-4; 8 bases map to TRBD1. Unmatched junction bases numbered 5, after V lost 4 bases and J lost 3 bases. CDR3 size: 15 residues. Germline-derived CDR1 and CDR2 are SGHDT and YYEEEE. The chain's CDR3 is CASSRWTGPNEKLFF. The CDR3 DNA follows: TGTGCCAGCAGCCGATGGACAGGGCCTAATGAAAAACTGTTTTTT.

This clone was observed once. The chain joins TRBV28 to TRBJ1-6; 8 bases match TRBD1. V dropped 3 bases and J dropped 10; count of bases not matched to a gene: 2. There are 13 residues in the CDR3. CDR1 and CDR2 (germline): MDHEN, SYDVKM. Here the CDR3 reads CASSLTGASPLHF. CDR3 bases: TGTGCCAGCAGTTTGACAGGGGCCTCACCCCTCCACTTT.

The gene calls are TRBV5-1 and TRBJ2-3, with 9 bases aligning to TRBD2. The CDR3 extends over 16 amino acids. With V trimmed by 4 bases and J by 8 bases, 14 bases remained unmatched. Per germline, CDR1 SGHRS and CDR2 YFSETQ. This CDR3 reads CASSTSSSGNRATQYF. The CDR3 nucleotides read TGCGCCAGCAGCACCTCTTCTAGCGGGAATAGAGCTACGCAGTATTTT.

The chain combines TRBV28 with TRBJ1-2, with D uncertain. Trimming pared 4 bases from V and 5 bases from J, leaving 8 bases between. The CDR3 totals 12 residues. The germline gives CDR1 MDHEN, CDR2 SYDVKM. This CDR3 is CASSYGGYGYTF. CDR3 DNA: TGTGCCAGCAGTTACGGCGGTTATGGCTACACCTTC.

The chain carries TRBV27 and TRBJ1-2; D unresolved. The CDR3 sequence is 13 residues long. Deletions cut 5 bases from V and 8 bases from J, with 15 bases between. Germline V gives CDR1 MNHEY, CDR2 SMNVEV (reference sequence). The CDR3 protein is CASSPPGRGGYTF. The DNA for the CDR3 is TGTGCCAGCAGTCCCCCAGGTCGGGGAGGCTACACCTTC.

The chain combines TRBV28 with TRBJ2-7; D is possibly TRBD2 (6 bases). Trimming shortened V by 8 bases and J by 2 bases, and 10 bases separated the two germline ends. The germline gives CDR1 MDHEN, CDR2 SYDVKM. This CDR3 is built from 12 residues. CDR3 sequence: CASGGAPYEQYF. Here the CDR3 DNA reads TGTGCCAGCGGCGGGGCCCCCTACGAGCAGTACTTC.

The gene calls are TRBV28 and TRBJ1-6; 7 bases are shared with TRBD1. Trimming removed 1 base from V and 7 bases from J; junction bases left unmatched: 4. This CDR3 contains 15 residues. CDR1 is MDHEN, CDR2 SYDVKM, per germline. This chain's CDR3 is CASSLSDRLNSPLHF. CDR3 DNA sequence: TGTGCCAGCAGTTTATCGGACAGGCTGAATTCACCCCTCCACTTT.

The V call is TRBV28, the J call TRBJ1-1; weak D call: TRBD1 (5 bases). Trimming took off 3 bases at V and 4 bases at J, with 12 bases between the two ends. Germline-derived CDR1 and CDR2 are MDHEN and SYDVKM. The CDR3 has 14 amino acids. In DNA, the CDR3 is TGTGCCAGCAGTTTCTCCCGGAGGGGCACTGAAGCTTTCTTT. It specifies CASSFSRRGTEAFF.

The chain joins TRBV3-1 (or the pseudogene TRBV3-2) to TRBJ2-1; D perhaps matches TRBD2 (6 bases). The V gene lost 2 bases and the J gene lost 4 bases, with 15 bases spanning the gap. The CDR3 totals 16 residues. In germline, CDR1 is LGHDT, CDR2 YNNKEL (reference sequence). CDR3 DNA: TGTGCCAGCAGCCAACCGGCCAGCGGGCTTTACAATGAGCAGTTCTTC. Protein sequence: CASSQPASGLYNEQFF.

This sequence joins TRBV18 and TRBJ2-1, with a tentative D call TRBD2 (6 bases). Trimming shortened V by 3 bases and J by 4 bases, and 10 bases separated the two germline ends. This CDR3 has 14 amino acids. Germline V gives CDR1 KGHSH, CDR2 LQKENI. CDR3 loop: CASSPGLDYNEQFF. The CDR3, as DNA: TGTGCCAGCTCACCGGGACTCGATTACAATGAGCAGTTCTTC.

The J gene is TRBJ2-7, the V gene TRBV28; 12 bases match TRBD2. Per the germline V gene, CDR1 is MDHEN and CDR2 is SYDVKM. CDR3 length equals 15 residues. Trimming cost V 6 bases and J 6 bases; bases outside gene matches: 9. CDR3: CASRGRLAGVSEQYF. In nucleotides, the CDR3 is TGTGCCAGCAGGGGTCGACTAGCGGGAGTCTCCGAGCAGTACTTC.

The V gene is TRBV7-2, the J gene TRBJ2-4; D uncertain. Germline V gives CDR1 SGHTA, CDR2 FQGNSA. CDR3 length: 17 amino acids. V was pared by 3 bases and J by 1 base, with 16 bases between. The CDR3 region is CASSFPKVRGAKNIQYF. CDR3 coding DNA: TGTGCCAGCAGCTTTCCAAAAGTAAGAGGTGCCAAAAACATTCAGTACTTC.

This chain uses TRBV28 with TRBJ2-2; 11 bases map to TRBD2. Germline V gene data show CDR1 as MDHEN and CDR2 as SYDVKM. The CDR3 loop spans 17 amino acids. The junction had 9 bases not matched to a gene; V was cut back by 7 bases and J by 2 bases. CDR3 sequence reads: CASIAGGALHNTGELFF. In nucleotides, the CDR3 is TGTGCCAGCATAGCGGGAGGGGCCCTTCACAACACCGGGGAGCTGTTTTTT. The full variable domain, with the rest looked up from reference TRBV28 and TRBJ2-2, is DVKVTQSSRYLVKRTGEKVFLECVQDMDHENMFWYRQDPGLGLRLIYFSYDVKMKEKGDIPEGYSVSREKKERFSLILESASTNQTSMYLCASIAGGALHNTGELFFGEGSRLTVL.

The chain has TRBV19 and TRBJ2-5; weak D call: TRBD1 (5 bases). Germline CDR1 is LNHDA and CDR2 is SQIVND (reference sequence). This CDR3 has 15 residues. V lost 3 bases, J lost 1 base, and 12 bases lay in between. The CDR3 nucleotides are TGTGCCAGTAGTATTAGTCAGGGCCCCCAAGAGACCCAGTACTTC. This codes for CASSISQGPQETQYF. Complete variable domain (other parts from reference TRBV19 and TRBJ2-5): DGGITQSPKYLFRKEGQNVTLSCEQNLNHDAMYWYRQDPGQGLRLIYYSQIVNDFQKGDIAEGYSVSREKKESFPLTVTSAQKNPTAFYLCASSISQGPQETQYFGPGTRLLVL.

The chain uses TRBV14 and TRBJ2-3; TRBD2 agrees at 8 bases. In germline, CDR1 is SGHDN, CDR2 FVKESK. The trim removed 4 bases at V and 0 bases at J, leaving 6 bases unmatched. The CDR3 is 16 amino acids. The CDR3 is CASSLRAGVSTDTQYF. CDR3 DNA sequence: TGTGCCAGCAGCCTTAGAGCGGGAGTGAGCACAGATACGCAGTATTTT.

This clone was picked up one time. The V call is TRBV5-1, the J call TRBJ1-4; TRBD1 might be the D (5 bases). The V gene lost 4 bases and the J gene lost 6 bases, with 10 bases spanning the gap. Germline values: CDR1 SGHRS, CDR2 YFSETQ. The CDR3 is made up of 13 amino acids. In nucleotides, the CDR3 is TGCGCCAGCAGCCGACAGCTTGATGAAAAACTGTTTTTT. This translates into CASSRQLDEKLFF.

V gene TRBV6-5 combines with J gene TRBJ1-1, with 9 nucleotides matching TRBD1. After removal of 1 base from V and 5 bases from J, the junction contained 2 bases not matched to a gene. Germline loops: CDR1 MNHEY, CDR2 SVGAGI. The CDR3 sequence is 14 residues long. The CDR3 spells CASSYYRGRTEAFF. CDR3 DNA: TGTGCCAGCAGTTACTACAGGGGGCGAACTGAAGCTTTCTTT.

Notes on this clone: The same CDR3 can be traced to other DNA sequences in this sample. V and J are TRBV6-2 or TRBV6-3 and TRBJ2-3; possible D gene TRBD2, 5 bases. Trimming stripped 5 bases from V and 0 bases from J, with 15 bases between. The CDR3 is 16 amino acids. CDR1 is MNHEY and CDR2 is SVGEGT in the germline V gene. CDR3 in amino acids: CASSLGLASSTDTQYF. For the CDR3, the DNA is TGTGCCAGCAGTCTAGGGCTAGCCTCTAGCACAGATACGCAGTATTTT.

The V and J genes are TRBV20-1 and TRBJ1-6, with TRBD1 as a possible D gene (6 bases). The CDR3 length is 12 residues. Germline CDR1 is DFQATT and CDR2 is SNEGSKA (reference sequence). The V and J ends lost 3 bases and 8 bases respectively, with 8 bases between them. The CDR3 region is CSASSGDSPLHF. CDR3 DNA sequence: TGCAGTGCTAGTTCAGGGGATTCACCCCTCCACTTT.

The chain recombines TRBV6-2 or TRBV6-3 with TRBJ2-3; D might be TRBD2 (5 bases). The germline CDR1 and CDR2 sequences are MNHEY and SVGEGT. V was shortened by 2 bases and J by 1 base, with 10 bases between the two germline ends. There are 15 residues in the CDR3. CDR3: CASSYLTRGTDTQYF. The CDR3 coding sequence is TGTGCCAGCAGTTACCTAACTAGGGGCACAGATACGCAGTATTTT.

This chain links TRBV28 with TRBJ1-2, with 9 bases matching TRBD1. The V gene end was trimmed by 2 bases and the J gene end by 5 bases; junction bases not matched to a gene: 6. Germline CDR1 MDHEN, CDR2 SYDVKM. The CDR3 runs 15 residues. CDR3 nucleotides: TGTGCCAGCAGTTTAGACGGGACAGGGATTTATGGCTACACCTTC. Amino acids: CASSLDGTGIYGYTF.

The chain recombines TRBV6-2 or TRBV6-3 with TRBJ2-2; 9 bases are shared with TRBD2. The germline CDR1 and CDR2 sequences are MNHEY and SVGEGT. V trimming: 0 bases; J trimming: 6 bases; junction bases outside the gene matches: 5. The CDR3 loop spans 16 amino acids. For the CDR3, the DNA is TGTGCCAGCAGTTACTCGACTAGCGGAAGACCCGGGGAGCTGTTTTTT. Amino acid sequence: CASSYSTSGRPGELFF.

This chain connects TRBV24-1 to TRBJ2-3, with 12 nucleotides matching TRBD2. CDR3 length: 21 amino acids. V dropped 1 base and J dropped 0; count of bases not matched to a gene: 13. Germline CDR1 KGHDR, CDR2 SFDVKD. As DNA, the CDR3 is TGTGCCACCAGTGATTTTTCGGCTAGCGGGAGGGCCTTATCTAGCACAGATACGCAGTATTTT. Its protein is CATSDFSASGRALSSTDTQYF.

The table lists this clone with a count of one. The CDR3 spells CASSQPGTSGSNEQFF. CDR3 coding DNA: TGTGCCAGCAGCCAACCTGGGACTAGCGGGAGCAATGAGCAGTTCTTC. The genes are TRBV14 and TRBJ2-1; 14 positions match TRBD2. CDR3 length equals 16 residues. V shed 2 bases, J shed 6 bases, and the junction held 3 bases outside the gene matches. CDR1 SGHDN and CDR2 FVKESK come from the germline V gene.

The chain uses TRBV9 and TRBJ1-5; possible D gene TRBD1, 6 bases. V lost 3 bases and J 5 bases, leaving 9 bases between the germline ends. CDR1 is SGDLS, CDR2 YYNGEE, per germline. CDR3 length: 13 residues. The CDR3 DNA sequence: TGTGCCAGCAGCGCACAGGGTGATCAGCCCCAGCATTTT. Translated, it gives CASSAQGDQPQHF.